This T cell receptor (beta chain) was retrieved from a study of T cells in Graves' hyperthyroidism and ophthalmopathy. Exclusion criteria comprised uncontrolled infection, other autoimmune disease, pregnancy or lactation. A remark on this clonotype: Its antigen remains unidentified.

Trimming pared 0 bases from V and 2 bases from J, leaving 20 bases between. Per the germline V gene, CDR1 is SGHDT and CDR2 is YYEEEE. CDR3 length equals 18 residues. Amplified regions were TCR beta CDR3 sequences from RNA transcripts. TCR CDR3 regions were first amplified by RT-PCR with HTBI primers. From the multiplex PCR reads, TCRdb called clonotypes with MiXCR, one entry per CDR3 protein. The sample includes 490,000 or so distinct CDR3 sequences, about 16% of them seen just once. Findings and caveats of the study: Researchers found most expanded thyroid clonotypes above 0.001 in blood as well. A 13 V-J signature model discriminated ophthalmopathy versus stable hyperthyroidism.

This chain joins TRBV5-6 and TRBJ2-5; D uncertain. Sequencing was performed on blood. This receptor was taken from a woman aged 25 to 39 with Graves' ophthalmopathy. The CDR3 loop reads CASSLGIMLPLIQETQYF. CDR3 DNA: TGTGCCAGCAGCTTGGGTATCATGCTACCACTTATACAAGAGACCCAGTACTTC.